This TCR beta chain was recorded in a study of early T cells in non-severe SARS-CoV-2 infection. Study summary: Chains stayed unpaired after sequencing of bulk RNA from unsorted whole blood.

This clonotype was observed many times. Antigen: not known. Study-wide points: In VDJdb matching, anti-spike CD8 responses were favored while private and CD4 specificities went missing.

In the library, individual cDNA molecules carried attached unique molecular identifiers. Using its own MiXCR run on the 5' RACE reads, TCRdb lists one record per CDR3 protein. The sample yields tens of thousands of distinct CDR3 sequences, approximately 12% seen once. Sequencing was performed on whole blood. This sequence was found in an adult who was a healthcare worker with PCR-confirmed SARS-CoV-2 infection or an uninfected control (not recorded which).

The CDR3 loop reads CASSTGTATYEQYF. Here the CDR3 DNA reads TGTGCCAGCAGCACCGGGACAGCTACCTACGAGCAGTACTTC. The chain carries TRBV5-4 and TRBJ2-7; 7 nucleotides align to TRBD1. The ends lost 4 bases at V and 2 bases at J; junction bases unmatched: 6. Germline CDR1 SGHNT, CDR2 YYREEE (reference sequence). CDR3 length equals 14 residues.